Listed below are T cell receptor beta chains from one sample, sequenced in a study of identical twins. From the 5' RACE reads, TCRdb called clonotypes with MiXCR, one entry per CDR3 protein. The repertoire holds roughly 690,000 distinct CDR3 sequences, roughly 6.2% seen once, with around 1.9% in the top ten. The source material was naive T cells sorted from blood. The source is a man between 18 and 35 years old in good health. Each CDR3 is given with its conserved first and last residue. A D gene is named only where the DNA matches it firmly. Part of the rows lack a size; the others show once, few, many or a class for expanded clones.

size	J	D	V	DNA	CDR3
NA	TRBJ1-5	NA	TRBV28	TGTGCCAGCCCACCGGGGGGGACATTTAGCAATCAGCCCCAGCATTTT	CASPPGGTFSNQPQHF
many	TRBJ2-1	NA	TRBV20-1	TGCAGTGCCGGGACCCCCACTCGGAGTGAGCAGTTCTTC	CSAGTPTRSEQFF
NA	TRBJ2-3	NA	TRBV7-9	TGTGCCAGCAGCTTGAGGCAGGGCTTTACAGATACGCAGTATTTT	CASSLRQGFTDTQYF
many	TRBJ2-1	TRBD2	TRBV25-1	TGTGCCAGCAGTCTGCCCCGGACTAGCCGATACTCCTACAATGAGCAGTTCTTC	CASSLPRTSRYSYNEQFF
few	TRBJ2-4	NA	TRBV28	TGTGCCAGCAGTTTAATTGGTTTAGTCCAGGGGTTGTACTTC	CASSLIGLVQGLYF
NA	TRBJ1-5	TRBD1	TRBV6-5	TGTGCCAGCAGTTCCTACGGGACAGGGACTACGCCCCAGCATTTT	CASSSYGTGTTPQHF
many	TRBJ2-2	NA	TRBV25-1	TGTGCCAGCGGGGGACTGGGAGCGAACACCGGGGAGCTGTTTTTT	CASGGLGANTGELFF
many	TRBJ2-3	NA	TRBV20-1	TGCAGTGCTGGAGGGCTAGCAGATACGCAGTATTTT	CSAGGLADTQYF
many	TRBJ2-7	NA	TRBV4-3	TGCGCCAGCAGCCAAGACGGCAGAACCCACGAGCAGTACTTC	CASSQDGRTHEQYF
NA	TRBJ1-1	NA	TRBV2	TGTGCCAGCAGTGAACGAGGGGAGACTGAAGCTTTCTTT	CASSERGETEAFF
NA	TRBJ2-1	NA	TRBV7-2	TGTGCCAGCAGCAACGGAGCAGGGGAGCAGTTCTTC	CASSNGAGEQFF
many	TRBJ2-1	NA	TRBV20-1	TGCAGTGCCCCGGACTTATACAATGAGCAGTTCTTC	CSAPDLYNEQFF
many	TRBJ1-2	NA	TRBV30	TGTGCCTGGAGAAACGGACAGTATGTCTACACCTTC	CAWRNGQYVYTF
many	TRBJ2-1	NA	TRBV18	TGCGCCAGCAGCCCGGGTGGCTATGAGCAGTTCTTC	CASSPGGYEQFF
NA	TRBJ2-7	TRBD1	TRBV15	TGTGCCACCAGCAGAGTTACCGGGACAGGAGTCTACGAGCAGTACTTC	CATSRVTGTGVYEQYF